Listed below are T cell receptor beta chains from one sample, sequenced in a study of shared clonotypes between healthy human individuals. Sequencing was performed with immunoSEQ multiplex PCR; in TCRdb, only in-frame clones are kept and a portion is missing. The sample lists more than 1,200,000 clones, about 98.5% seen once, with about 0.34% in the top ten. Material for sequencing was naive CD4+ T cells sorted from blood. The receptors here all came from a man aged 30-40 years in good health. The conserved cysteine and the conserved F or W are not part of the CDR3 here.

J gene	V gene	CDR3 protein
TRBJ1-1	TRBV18	ASSPRQGHGEAF
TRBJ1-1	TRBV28	ASKKDRGLGTEAF
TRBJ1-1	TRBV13	ASSRRGESNTEAF
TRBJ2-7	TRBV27	ASSLFLGRPYEQY
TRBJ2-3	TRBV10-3	AISVPGLAGIADTQY
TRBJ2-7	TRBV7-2	ASSSSGRISLEQY
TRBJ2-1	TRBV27	ASARQGGDNEQF
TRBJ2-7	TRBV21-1	ASSKWRDPFSYEQY
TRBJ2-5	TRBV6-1	ASSALTGNPQETQY
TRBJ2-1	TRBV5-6	ASSFIRRLSYNEQF
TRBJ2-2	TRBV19	ASSIDRTSGRPGELF
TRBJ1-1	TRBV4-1	ASSQGGGAQDTEAF
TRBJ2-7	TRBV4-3	ASSQEASGKRYEQY
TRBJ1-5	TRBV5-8	ASSGGGLQPQH
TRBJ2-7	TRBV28	ASSFGGAGGTASPGVQY
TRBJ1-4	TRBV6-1	ASRKQAIREKLF
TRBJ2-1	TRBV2	ASSEATPIEQF
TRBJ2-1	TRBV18	ASSPGGGGNEQF
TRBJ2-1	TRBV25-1	ASSDRLAGAYNEQF
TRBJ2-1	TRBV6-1	ASSQGRSNEQF
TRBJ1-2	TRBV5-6	ASSSLNNRDGDGYT
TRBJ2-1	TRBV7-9	ASGRERTISYNEQF
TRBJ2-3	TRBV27	ASSFLTGGPQTDTQY
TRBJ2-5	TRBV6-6	ASRTRAEETQY
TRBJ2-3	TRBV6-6	ASSYQPLHTDTQY
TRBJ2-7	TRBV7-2	ASSLGVLYEQY
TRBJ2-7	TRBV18	ASSPLAGVRVGDYEQY